The entry that follows covers one TCR beta chain sequence. Its antigen is undetermined. This specimen belongs to a study of cytomegalovirus exposure and HLA in healthy donors. General study findings and limits: When the data were analyzed later, several of the most significant clusters appeared to be linked to common viral pathogens. Across HLA loci, a later analysis found differing TCR association rates, with DRB1 most and HLA-C fewest.

The PCR ran on 60 Vbeta and 13 Jbeta primers. Data came from immunoSEQ multiplex PCR; TCRdb stores just in-frame clones and leaves some out. This repertoire shows about 180,000 clones, less than 90% found once; its top ten account for less than 1.5%. This TCR was sampled from a girl under 18 in good health and CMV-seropositive. The sequenced sample consisted of PBMCs.

Here the CDR3 DNA reads TGTGCCAGCAGTCCACGCTACCCGGCCACGGGAGGCACCGGGGAGCTGTTTTTT. This translates into CASSPRYPATGGTGELFF. The rearrangement joins TRBV27 to TRBJ2-2; 7 bases match TRBD2. This CDR3 region has 18 residues. V dropped 5 bases and J dropped 4; count of bases not matched to a gene: 16. Germline V gene sequence: CDR1 MNHEY, CDR2 SMNVEV (reference sequence).